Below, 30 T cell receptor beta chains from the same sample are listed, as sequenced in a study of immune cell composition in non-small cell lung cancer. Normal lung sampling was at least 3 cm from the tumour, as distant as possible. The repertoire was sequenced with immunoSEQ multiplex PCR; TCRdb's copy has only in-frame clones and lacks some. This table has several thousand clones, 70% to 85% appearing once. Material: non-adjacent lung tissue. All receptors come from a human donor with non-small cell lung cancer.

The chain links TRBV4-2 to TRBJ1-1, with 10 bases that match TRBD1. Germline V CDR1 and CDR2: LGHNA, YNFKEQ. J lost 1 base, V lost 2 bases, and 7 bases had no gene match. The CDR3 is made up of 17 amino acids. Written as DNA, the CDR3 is TGTGCCAGCAGCCAACCTATGGGACAGGGGCAGAACACTGAAGCTTTCTTT. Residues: CASSQPMGQGQNTEAFF.

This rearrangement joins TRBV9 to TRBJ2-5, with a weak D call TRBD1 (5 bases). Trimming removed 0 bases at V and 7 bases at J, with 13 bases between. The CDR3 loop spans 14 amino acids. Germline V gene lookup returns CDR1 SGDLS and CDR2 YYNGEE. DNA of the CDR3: TGTGCCAGCAGCGTAGTAGTGGGGCAGGGGACCCAGTACTTC. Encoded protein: CASSVVVGQGTQYF.

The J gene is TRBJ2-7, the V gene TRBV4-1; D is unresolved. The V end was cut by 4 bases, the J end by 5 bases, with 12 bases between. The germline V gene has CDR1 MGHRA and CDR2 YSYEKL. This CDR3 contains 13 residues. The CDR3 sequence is CASSPPGLDEQYF. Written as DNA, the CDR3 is TGCGCCAGCAGCCCCCCCGGCCTCGACGAGCAGTACTTC.

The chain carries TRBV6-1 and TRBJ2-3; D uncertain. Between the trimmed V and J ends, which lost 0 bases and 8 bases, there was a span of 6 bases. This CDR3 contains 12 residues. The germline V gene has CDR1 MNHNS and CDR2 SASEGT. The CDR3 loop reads CASSEAESTQYF. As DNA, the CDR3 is TGTGCCAGCAGTGAAGCGGAAAGTACGCAGTATTTT.

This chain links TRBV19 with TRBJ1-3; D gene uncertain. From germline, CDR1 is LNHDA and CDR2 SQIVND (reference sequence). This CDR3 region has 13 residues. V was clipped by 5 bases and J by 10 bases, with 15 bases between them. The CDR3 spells CASSPTTAGTIYF. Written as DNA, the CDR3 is TGTGCCAGTAGTCCAACGACCGCCGGGACCATATATTTT.

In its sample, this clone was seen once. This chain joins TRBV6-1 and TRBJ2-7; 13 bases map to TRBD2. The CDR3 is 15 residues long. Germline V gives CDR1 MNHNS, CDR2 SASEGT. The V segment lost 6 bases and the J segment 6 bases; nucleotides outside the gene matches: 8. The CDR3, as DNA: TGTGCCAGCAGGGTCGAGGGACTAGCGGGAAGCGAGCAGTACTTC. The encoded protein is CASRVEGLAGSEQYF.

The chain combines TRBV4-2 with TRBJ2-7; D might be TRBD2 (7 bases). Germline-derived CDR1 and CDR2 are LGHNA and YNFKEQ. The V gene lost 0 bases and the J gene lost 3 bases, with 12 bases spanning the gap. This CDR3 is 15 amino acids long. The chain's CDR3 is CASSQDRGEGYEQYF. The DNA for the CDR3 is TGTGCCAGCAGCCAAGATAGGGGGGAGGGCTACGAGCAGTACTTC.

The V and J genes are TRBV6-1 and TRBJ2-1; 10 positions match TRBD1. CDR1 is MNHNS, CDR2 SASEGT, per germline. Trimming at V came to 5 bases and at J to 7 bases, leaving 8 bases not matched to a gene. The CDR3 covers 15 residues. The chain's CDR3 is CASSPDRGQVNEQFF. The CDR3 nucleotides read TGTGCCAGCAGTCCAGACAGGGGGCAGGTGAATGAGCAGTTCTTC.

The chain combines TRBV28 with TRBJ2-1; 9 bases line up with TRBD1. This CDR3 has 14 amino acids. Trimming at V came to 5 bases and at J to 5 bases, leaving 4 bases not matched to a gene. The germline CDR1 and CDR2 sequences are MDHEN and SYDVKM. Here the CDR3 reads CASSTDRGDNEQFF. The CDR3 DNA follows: TGTGCCAGCAGTACGGACAGGGGAGACAATGAGCAGTTCTTC.

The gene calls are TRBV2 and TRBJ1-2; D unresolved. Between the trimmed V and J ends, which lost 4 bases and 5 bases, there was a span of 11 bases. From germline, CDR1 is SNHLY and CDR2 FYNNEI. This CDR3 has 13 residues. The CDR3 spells CASSGGVWYGYTF. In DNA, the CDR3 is TGTGCCAGCAGTGGCGGGGTTTGGTATGGCTACACCTTC.

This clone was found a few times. The chain's CDR3 is CASTNILTGNGYTF. CDR3 DNA sequence: TGTGCCAGCACCAACATTCTGACAGGGAATGGCTACACCTTC. This chain uses TRBV5-4 with TRBJ1-2, with 7 bases that match TRBD1. Trimming took 6 bases from V and 6 from J; bases not matched to a gene: 11. Germline CDR1 and CDR2: SGHNT and YYREEE (reference sequence). The CDR3 totals 14 residues.

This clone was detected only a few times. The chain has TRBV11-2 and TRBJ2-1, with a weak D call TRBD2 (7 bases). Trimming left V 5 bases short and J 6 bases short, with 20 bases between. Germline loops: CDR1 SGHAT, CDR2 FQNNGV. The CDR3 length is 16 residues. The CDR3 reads CASSRIGGGSPNEQFF. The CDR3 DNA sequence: TGTGCCAGCAGCCGGATCGGGGGCGGGAGCCCCAATGAGCAGTTCTTC.

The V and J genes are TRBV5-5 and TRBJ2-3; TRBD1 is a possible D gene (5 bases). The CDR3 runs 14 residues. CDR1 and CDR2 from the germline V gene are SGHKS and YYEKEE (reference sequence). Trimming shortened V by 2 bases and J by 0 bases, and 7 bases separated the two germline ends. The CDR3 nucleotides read TGTGCCAGCAGCTTCTCAGGGAGCACAGATACGCAGTATTTT. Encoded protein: CASSFSGSTDTQYF.

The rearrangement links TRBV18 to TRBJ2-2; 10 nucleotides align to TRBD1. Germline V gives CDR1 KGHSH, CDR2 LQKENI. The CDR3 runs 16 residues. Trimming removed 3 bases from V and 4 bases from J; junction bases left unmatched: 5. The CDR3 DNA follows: TGTGCCAGCTCACCTACAGGACAGGGGGGCACCGGGGAGCTGTTTTTT. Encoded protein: CASSPTGQGGTGELFF.

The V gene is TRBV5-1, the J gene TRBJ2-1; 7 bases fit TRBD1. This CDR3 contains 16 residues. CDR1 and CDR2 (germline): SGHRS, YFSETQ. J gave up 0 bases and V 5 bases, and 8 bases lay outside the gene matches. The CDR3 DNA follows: TGCGCCAGCAGGGACCGGGACAGCCCCTCCTACAATGAGCAGTTCTTC. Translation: CASRDRDSPSYNEQFF.

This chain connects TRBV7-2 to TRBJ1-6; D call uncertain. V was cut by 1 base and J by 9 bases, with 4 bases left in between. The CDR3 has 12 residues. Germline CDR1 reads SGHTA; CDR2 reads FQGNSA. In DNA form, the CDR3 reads TGTGCCAGCAGCTTAGAGGGTTCACCCCTCCACTTT. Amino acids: CASSLEGSPLHF.

The CDR3 sequence is CASSLFHREYYGYTF. CDR3 coding DNA: TGTGCCAGCAGCTTGTTCCACAGGGAATACTATGGCTACACCTTC. The chain employs TRBV5-6 and TRBJ1-2; TRBD1 might be the D (6 bases). Germline-derived CDR1 and CDR2 are SGHDT and YYEEEE. The V and J ends lost 1 base and 3 bases respectively, with 13 bases between them. This CDR3 is built from 15 residues.

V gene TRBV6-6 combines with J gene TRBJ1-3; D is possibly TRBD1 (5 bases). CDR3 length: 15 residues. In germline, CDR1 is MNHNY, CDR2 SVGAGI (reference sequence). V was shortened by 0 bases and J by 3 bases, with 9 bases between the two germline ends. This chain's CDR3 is CASSYSRDIGNTIYF. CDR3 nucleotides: TGTGCCAGCAGTTACTCCAGGGATATTGGAAACACCATATATTTT.

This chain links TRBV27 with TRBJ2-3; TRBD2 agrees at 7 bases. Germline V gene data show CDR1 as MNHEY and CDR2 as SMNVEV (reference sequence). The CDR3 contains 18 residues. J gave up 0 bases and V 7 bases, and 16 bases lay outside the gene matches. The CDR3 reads CASTRSLAATASTDTQYF. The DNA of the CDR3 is TGTGCCAGCACCCGGTCGCTAGCGGCCACAGCAAGCACAGATACGCAGTATTTT.

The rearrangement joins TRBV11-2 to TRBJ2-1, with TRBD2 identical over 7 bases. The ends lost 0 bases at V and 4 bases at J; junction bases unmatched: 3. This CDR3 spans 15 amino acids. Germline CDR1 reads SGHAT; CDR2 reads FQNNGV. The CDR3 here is CASSLERGVYNEQFF. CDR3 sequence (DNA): TGTGCCAGCAGCTTAGAACGGGGGGTTTACAATGAGCAGTTCTTC.

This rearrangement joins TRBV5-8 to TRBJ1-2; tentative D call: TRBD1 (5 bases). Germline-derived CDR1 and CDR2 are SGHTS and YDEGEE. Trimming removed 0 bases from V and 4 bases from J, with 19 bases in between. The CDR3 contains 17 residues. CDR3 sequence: CASSLEAGRRRLYGYTF. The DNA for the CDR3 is TGTGCCAGCAGCTTGGAGGCGGGGCGGCGGCGACTCTATGGCTACACCTTC.

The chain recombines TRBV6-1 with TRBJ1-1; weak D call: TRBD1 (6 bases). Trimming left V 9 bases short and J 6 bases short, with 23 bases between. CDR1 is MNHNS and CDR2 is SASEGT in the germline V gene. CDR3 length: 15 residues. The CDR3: CASQTEGTPRAEAFF. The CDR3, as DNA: TGTGCCAGTCAAACCGAGGGGACACCGAGGGCTGAAGCTTTCTTT.

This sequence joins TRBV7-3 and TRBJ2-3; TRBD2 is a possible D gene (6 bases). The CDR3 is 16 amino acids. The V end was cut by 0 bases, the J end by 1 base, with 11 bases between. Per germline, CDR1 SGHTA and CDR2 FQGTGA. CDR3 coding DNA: TGTGCCAGCAGCTTAACGCCAACGGGGGGCACAGATACGCAGTATTTT. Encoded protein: CASSLTPTGGTDTQYF.

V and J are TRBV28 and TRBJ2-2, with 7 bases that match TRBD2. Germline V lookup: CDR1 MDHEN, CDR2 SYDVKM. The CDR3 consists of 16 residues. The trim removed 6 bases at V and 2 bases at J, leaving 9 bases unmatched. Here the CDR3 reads CASSRAGVGNTGELFF. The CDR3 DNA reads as TGTGCCAGCAGCCGGGCGGGGGTGGGAAACACCGGGGAGCTGTTTTTT.

The CDR3 region is CASRRAGTSGSNEQFF. The CDR3 region has the DNA TGTGCCAGCAGGCGGGCCGGGACTAGCGGATCCAATGAGCAGTTCTTC. V and J are TRBV6-6 and TRBJ2-1, with 11 nucleotides matching TRBD2. From germline, CDR1 is MNHNY and CDR2 SVGAGI (reference sequence). V was pared by 6 bases and J by 6 bases, with 10 bases of the junction left unmatched. The CDR3 runs to 16 residues.

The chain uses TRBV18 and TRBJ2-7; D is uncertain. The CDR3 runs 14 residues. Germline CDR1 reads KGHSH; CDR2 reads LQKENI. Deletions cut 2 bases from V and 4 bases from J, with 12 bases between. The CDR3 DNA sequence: TGTGCCAGCTCACCATCGACATCCTCGTACGAGCAGTACTTC. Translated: CASSPSTSSYEQYF.

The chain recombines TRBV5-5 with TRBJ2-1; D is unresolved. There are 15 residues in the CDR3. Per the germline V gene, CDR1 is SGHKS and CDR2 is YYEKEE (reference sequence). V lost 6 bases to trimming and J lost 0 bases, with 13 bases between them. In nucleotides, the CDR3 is TGTGCCAGCACCCTACGGGCGAGCTCCTACAATGAGCAGTTCTTC. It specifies CASTLRASSYNEQFF.

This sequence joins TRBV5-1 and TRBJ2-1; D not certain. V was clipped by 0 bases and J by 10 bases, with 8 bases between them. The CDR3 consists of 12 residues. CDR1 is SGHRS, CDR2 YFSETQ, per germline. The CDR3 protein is CASSLALGEQFF. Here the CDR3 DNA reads TGCGCCAGCAGCTTGGCCCTAGGGGAGCAGTTCTTC.

The CDR3 loop is CASSPQAATNEKLFF. CDR3 coding DNA: TGTGCCAGCAGTCCTCAGGCTGCAACTAATGAAAAACTGTTTTTT. This sequence joins TRBV27 and TRBJ1-4; D uncertain. Germline V lookup: CDR1 MNHEY, CDR2 SMNVEV (reference sequence). The CDR3 length is 15 residues. Trimming pared 5 bases from V and 0 bases from J, leaving 10 bases between.

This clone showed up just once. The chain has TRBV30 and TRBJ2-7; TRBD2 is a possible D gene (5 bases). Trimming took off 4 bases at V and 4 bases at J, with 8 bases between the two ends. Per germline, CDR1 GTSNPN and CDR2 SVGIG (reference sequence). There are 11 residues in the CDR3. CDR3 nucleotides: TGTGCCTGGACGCGGGCATACGAGCAGTACTTC. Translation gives CAWTRAYEQYF.